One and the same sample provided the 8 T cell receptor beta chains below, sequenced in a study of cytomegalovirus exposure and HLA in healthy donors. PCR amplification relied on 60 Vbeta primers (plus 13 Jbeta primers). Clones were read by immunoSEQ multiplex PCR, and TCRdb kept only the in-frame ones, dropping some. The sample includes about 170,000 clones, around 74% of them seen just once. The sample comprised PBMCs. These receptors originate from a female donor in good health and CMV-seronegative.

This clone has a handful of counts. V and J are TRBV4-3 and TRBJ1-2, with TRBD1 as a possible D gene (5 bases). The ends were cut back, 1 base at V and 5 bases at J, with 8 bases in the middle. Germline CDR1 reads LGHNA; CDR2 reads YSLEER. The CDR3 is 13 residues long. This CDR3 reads CASSQGGLYGYTF. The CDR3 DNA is TGCGCCAGCAGCCAAGGGGGCCTTTATGGCTACACCTTC.

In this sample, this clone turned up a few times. CDR3 loop: CATSTTGGAWNSNQPQHF. CDR3 nucleotides: TGTGCCACCAGCACCACAGGGGGCGCGTGGAATAGCAATCAGCCCCAGCATTTT. This sequence joins TRBV15 and TRBJ1-5; 9 bases are shared with TRBD1. With 4 bases clipped from V and 0 bases from J, the junction kept 10 bases outside the gene matches. The CDR3 consists of 18 residues. Germline assignment: CDR1 LNHNV and CDR2 YYDKDF (reference sequence).

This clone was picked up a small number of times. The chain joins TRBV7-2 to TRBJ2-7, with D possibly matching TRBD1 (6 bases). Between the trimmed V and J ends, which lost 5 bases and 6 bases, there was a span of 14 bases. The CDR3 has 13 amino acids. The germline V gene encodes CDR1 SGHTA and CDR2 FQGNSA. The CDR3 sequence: CASSKGDLFEQYF. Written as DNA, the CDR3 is TGTGCCAGCAGCAAGGGGGACCTATTCGAGCAGTACTTC.

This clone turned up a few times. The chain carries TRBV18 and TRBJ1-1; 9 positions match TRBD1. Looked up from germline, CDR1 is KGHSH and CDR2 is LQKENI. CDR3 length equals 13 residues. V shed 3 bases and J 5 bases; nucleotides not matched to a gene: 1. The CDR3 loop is CASSPGQGTEAFF. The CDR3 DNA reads TGTGCCAGCTCACCGGGACAGGGTACTGAAGCTTTCTTT.

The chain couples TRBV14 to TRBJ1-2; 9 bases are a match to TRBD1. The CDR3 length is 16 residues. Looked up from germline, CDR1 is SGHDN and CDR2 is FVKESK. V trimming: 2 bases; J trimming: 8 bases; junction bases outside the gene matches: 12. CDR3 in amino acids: CASSQPGQGAFGGYTF. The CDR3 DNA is TGTGCCAGCAGCCAACCGGGACAGGGTGCTTTCGGCGGCTACACCTTC. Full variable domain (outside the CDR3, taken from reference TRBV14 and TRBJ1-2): EAGVTQFPSHSVIEKGQTVTLRCDPISGHDNLYWYRRVMGKEIKFLLHFVKESKQDESGMPNNRFLAERTGGTYSTLKVQPAELEDSGVYFCASSQPGQGAFGGYTFGSGTRLTVV.

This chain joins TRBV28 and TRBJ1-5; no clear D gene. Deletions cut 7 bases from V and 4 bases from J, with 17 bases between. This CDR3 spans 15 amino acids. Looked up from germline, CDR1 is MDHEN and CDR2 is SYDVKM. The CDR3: CASTPLMGANQPQHF. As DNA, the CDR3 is TGTGCCAGCACCCCCCTAATGGGAGCAAATCAGCCCCAGCATTTT.

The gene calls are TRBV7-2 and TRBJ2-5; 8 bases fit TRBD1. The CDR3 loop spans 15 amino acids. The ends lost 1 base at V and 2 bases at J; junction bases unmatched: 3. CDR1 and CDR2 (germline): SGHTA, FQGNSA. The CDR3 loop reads CASSLVGTGQETQYF. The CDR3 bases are TGTGCCAGCAGCTTAGTGGGGACAGGACAAGAGACCCAGTACTTC.

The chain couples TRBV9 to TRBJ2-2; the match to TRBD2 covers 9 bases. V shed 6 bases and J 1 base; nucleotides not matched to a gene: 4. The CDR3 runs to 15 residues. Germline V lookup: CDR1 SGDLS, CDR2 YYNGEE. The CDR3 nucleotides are TGTGCCAGCACCAAGACTAGCGGGAACACCGGGGAGCTGTTTTTT. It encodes CASTKTSGNTGELFF.